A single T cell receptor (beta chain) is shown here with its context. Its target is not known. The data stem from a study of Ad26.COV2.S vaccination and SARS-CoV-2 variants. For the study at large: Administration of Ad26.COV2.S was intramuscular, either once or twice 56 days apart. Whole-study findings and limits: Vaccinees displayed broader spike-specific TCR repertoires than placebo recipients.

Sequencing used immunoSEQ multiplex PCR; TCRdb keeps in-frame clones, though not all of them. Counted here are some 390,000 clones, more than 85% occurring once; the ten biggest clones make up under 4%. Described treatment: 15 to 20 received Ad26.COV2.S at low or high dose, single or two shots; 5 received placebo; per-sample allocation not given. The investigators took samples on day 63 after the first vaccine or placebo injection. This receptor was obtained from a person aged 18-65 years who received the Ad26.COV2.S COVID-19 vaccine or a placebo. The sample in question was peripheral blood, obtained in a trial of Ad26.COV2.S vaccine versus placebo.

The CDR3 nucleotides read TGCGCCAGCAGCCCGACTCCAGACCAAGAGACCCAGTACTTC. This codes for CASSPTPDQETQYF. The chain links TRBV4-1 to TRBJ2-5; D unresolved. The CDR3 is made up of 14 amino acids. Germline CDR1 and CDR2: MGHRA and YSYEKL. The germline V and J ends were trimmed by 4 bases and 0 bases, with 9 bases remaining between them.